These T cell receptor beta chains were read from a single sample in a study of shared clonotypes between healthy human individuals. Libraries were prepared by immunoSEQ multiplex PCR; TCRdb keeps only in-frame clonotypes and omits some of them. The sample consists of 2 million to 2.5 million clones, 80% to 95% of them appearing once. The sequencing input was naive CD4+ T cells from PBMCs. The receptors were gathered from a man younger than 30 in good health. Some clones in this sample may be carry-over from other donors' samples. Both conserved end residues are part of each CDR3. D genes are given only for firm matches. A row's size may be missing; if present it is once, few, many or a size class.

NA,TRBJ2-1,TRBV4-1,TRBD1,TGCGCCAGCAGCCAACTGGGGACAGGGAAAAATGGAGAGCAGTTCTTC,CASSQLGTGKNGEQFF
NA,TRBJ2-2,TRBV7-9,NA,TGTGCCAGCAGCCCACTAGGCGGAGACACCGGGGAGCTGTTTTTT,CASSPLGGDTGELFF
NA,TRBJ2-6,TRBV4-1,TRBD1,TGCGCCAGCAGCCTACGGGACAGGAGCTCTGGGGCCAACGTCCTGACTTTC,CASSLRDRSSGANVLTF
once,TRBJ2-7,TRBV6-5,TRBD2,TGTGCCAGCAGTTACGGGGCTAGCGGCCTTTACGAGCAGTACTTC,CASSYGASGLYEQYF
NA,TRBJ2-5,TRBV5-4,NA,TGTGCCAGCAGCTTGTACGCGCGACGGGCAGAGACCCAGTACTTC,CASSLYARRAETQYF
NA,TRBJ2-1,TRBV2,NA,TGTGCCAGCAGTGAAGGATTGAGTGGTGTGGATGAGCAGTTCTTC,CASSEGLSGVDEQFF
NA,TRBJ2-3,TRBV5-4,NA,TGTGCCAGCAGCTCGTCCCGGGACGGCCGTACGCAGTATTTT,CASSSSRDGRTQYF
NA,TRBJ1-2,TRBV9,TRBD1,TGTGCCAGCAGCGTAGACGGGACAGGGCAGGGCTACACCTTC,CASSVDGTGQGYTF
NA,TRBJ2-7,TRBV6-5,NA,TGTGCCAGCGGGTCGAGGGGGTTAACCTACGAGCAGTACTTC,CASGSRGLTYEQYF
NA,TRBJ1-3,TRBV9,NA,TGTGCCAGCAGCGTAGAGATCTCTGGAAACACCATATATTTT,CASSVEISGNTIYF
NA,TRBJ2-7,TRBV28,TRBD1,TGTGCCAGCAGTTTATGGGGACAGGGAACCTACGAGCAGTACTTC,CASSLWGQGTYEQYF
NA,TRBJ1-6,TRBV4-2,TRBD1,TGTGCCAGCAGGATACAGGGGGTTGGGTCACCCCTCCACTTT,CASRIQGVGSPLHF
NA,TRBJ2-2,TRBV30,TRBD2,TGTGCCTGGAGTAAATCTAGCGGGAGAGGAGGCGGGGAGCTGTTTTTT,CAWSKSSGRGGGELFF
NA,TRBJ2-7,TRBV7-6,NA,TGTGCCAGCAGCCGGGGACTCCAGGCCGAGCAGTACTTC,CASSRGLQAEQYF
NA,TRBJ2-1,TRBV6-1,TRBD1,TGTGCCAGCAGGGACAGGGAAAGGCAGTTCTTC,CASRDRERQFF
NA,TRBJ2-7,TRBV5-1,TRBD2,TGCGCCTGCTCAAGCGGGGACTTTCGCTTCTACGAGCAGTACTTC,CACSSGDFRFYEQYF
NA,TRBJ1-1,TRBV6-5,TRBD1,TGTGCCAGCAGCCTGGACAGGGCGAACACTGAAGCTTTCTTT,CASSLDRANTEAFF
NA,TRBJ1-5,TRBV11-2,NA,TGTGCCAGCAGCTTAGAGGTATGGCAGCCCCAGCATTTT,CASSLEVWQPQHF
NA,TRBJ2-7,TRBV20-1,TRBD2,TGCAGTTCCGGGAGGGCCTACGAGCAGTACTTC,CSSGRAYEQYF
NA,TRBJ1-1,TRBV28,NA,TGTGCCAGCAGTCCCCAGTCGGCCGGGACACTTGAAGCTTTCTTT,CASSPQSAGTLEAFF
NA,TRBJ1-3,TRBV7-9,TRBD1,TGTGCCAGCAGCTTAGAGACACGAAAGCCACAGGGGGTTCGGAACACCATATATTTT,CASSLETRKPQGVRNTIYF
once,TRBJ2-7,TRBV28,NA,TGTGCCGGCTACGAGCAGTACTTC,CAGYEQYF
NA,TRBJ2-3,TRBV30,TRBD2,TGTGCCTGGGGACTAGCGGGGATCCTCGATACGCAGTATTTT,CAWGLAGILDTQYF
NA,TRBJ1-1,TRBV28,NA,TGTGCCAGCAGTTTACGGGGGGGAGGTGAGGGAGCTTTCTTT,CASSLRGGGEGAFF
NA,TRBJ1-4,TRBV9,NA,TGTGCCAGTTCCAAACAGGGTTCAACAACTAATGAAAAACTGTTTTTT,CASSKQGSTTNEKLFF
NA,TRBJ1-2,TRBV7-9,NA,TGTGCCAGCAGTCGATACTATGGCTACACCTTC,CASSRYYGYTF
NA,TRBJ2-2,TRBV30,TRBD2,TGTGCTGAAAAGCGGGGAATGGGCACCGGGGAGCTGTTTTTT,CAEKRGMGTGELFF
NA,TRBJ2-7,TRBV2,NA,TGTGCCAGCAGTGCAGACAGAACCCCTACCTACGAGCAGTACTTC,CASSADRTPTYEQYF
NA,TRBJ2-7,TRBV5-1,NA,TGCGCCAGCACCCTTACTGCAGGGAGCTCCTACGAGCAGTACTTC,CASTLTAGSSYEQYF
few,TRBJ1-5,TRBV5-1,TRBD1,TGCGCCAGCAGCTTGTGGGGACAGGGCGATCAGCCCCAGCATTTT,CASSLWGQGDQPQHF
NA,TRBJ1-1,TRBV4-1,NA,TGCGCCAGCAGCCTTTTGACAGCGATGAGCACTGAAGCTTTCTTT,CASSLLTAMSTEAFF
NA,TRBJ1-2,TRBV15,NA,TGTGCCACCAGCAGAGAGGGGCAGGGGTATGGCTACACCTTC,CATSREGQGYGYTF
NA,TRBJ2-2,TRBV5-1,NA,TGCGCCAGCAGCTTGCAGAACACCGGGGAGCTGTTTTTT,CASSLQNTGELFF
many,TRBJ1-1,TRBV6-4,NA,TGTGCCAGCAGTGTGAATAGGGGGAACACTGAAGCTTTCTTT,CASSVNRGNTEAFF
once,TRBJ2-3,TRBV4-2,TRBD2,TGTGCCAGCAGCTTGCCGGGACTAGCGGGCACAGATACGCAGTATTTT,CASSLPGLAGTDTQYF
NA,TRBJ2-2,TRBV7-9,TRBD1,TGTGCCAGCAGCTTAAAGGGGACAGGGAACACCGGGGAGCTGTTTTTT,CASSLKGTGNTGELFF
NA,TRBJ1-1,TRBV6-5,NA,TGTGCCAGCAGTTACTCGTTGGCCTTGAACACTGAAGCTTTCTTT,CASSYSLALNTEAFF
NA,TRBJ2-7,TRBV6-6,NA,TGTGCCAGCAGTTACGGGGGACCATTGATGCTCGGGGAGCAGTACTTC,CASSYGGPLMLGEQYF
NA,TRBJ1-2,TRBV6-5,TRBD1,TGTGCCAGCAGTAAGACAGGGGCCTATGGCTACACCTTC,CASSKTGAYGYTF
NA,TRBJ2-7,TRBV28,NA,TGTGCCAGCAGTTTCGAGGGGCATGACTACGAGCAGTACTTC,CASSFEGHDYEQYF
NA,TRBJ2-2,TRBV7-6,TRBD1,TGTGCCAGCAGTCCCGGCCAGGGGGCCGGGGAGCTGTTTTTT,CASSPGQGAGELFF
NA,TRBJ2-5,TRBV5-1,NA,TGCGCCAGCAGCTTCGCCGGAGGAGGCTTGGGGACCCAGTACTTC,CASSFAGGGLGTQYF
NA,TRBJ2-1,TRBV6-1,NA,TGTGCCAGCAGTGAAGCTCACATACTCAAGCAGTTCTTC,CASSEAHILKQFF
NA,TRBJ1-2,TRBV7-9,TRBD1,TGTGCCAGCAACCCGGGACAGGGCCTTTATGGCTACACCTTC,CASNPGQGLYGYTF
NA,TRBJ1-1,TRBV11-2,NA,TGTGCCAGCAGCTTGGGACTTCAGAACACTGAAGCTTTCTTT,CASSLGLQNTEAFF
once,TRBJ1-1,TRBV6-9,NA,TGTGCCAGCAGCCCTAACCCGAATGATGGGGACACTGAAGCTTTCTTT,CASSPNPNDGDTEAFF
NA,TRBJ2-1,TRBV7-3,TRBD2,TGTGCCAGCAGCTTGGCTAGCGGTTACAATGAGCAGTTCTTC,CASSLASGYNEQFF
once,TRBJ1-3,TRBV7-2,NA,TGTGCCAGCAGCCCGACATTCTCTGGAAACACCATATATTTT,CASSPTFSGNTIYF
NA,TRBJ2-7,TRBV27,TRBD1,TGTGCCAGCAGTTCCGGACAGGGGGCTTCCTACGAGCAGTACTTC,CASSSGQGASYEQYF
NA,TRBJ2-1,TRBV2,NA,TGTGCCAGCAGCCGGGACTGGATTAATGAGCAGTTCTTC,CASSRDWINEQFF